The subject of this entry is one T cell receptor (beta chain). Its antigen is undetermined. Sequencing used immunoSEQ multiplex PCR; TCRdb keeps in-frame clones, though not all of them. The sample includes over 6,000 clones, approximately 78% of them seen just once. The data originate from a study of immune cell composition in non-small cell lung cancer. Broader study findings: Squamous carcinomas (approximately 75%) more often had tumour-associated clones >0.5% than adenocarcinomas (roughly 33%).

There are 12 residues in the CDR3. The V end lost 4 bases, the J end lost 10 bases, and 11 bases lay between the germline ends. Germline V gene data show CDR1 as SGHAT and CDR2 as FQNNGV. This receptor was identified in a human donor with non-small cell lung cancer. This sequence joins TRBV11-2 and TRBJ2-1, with no clear D. Sequencing was carried out using lung tumor tissue. The CDR3 DNA is TGTGCCAGCAGCTACGAAAACCCGGAGCAGTTCTTC. Its protein product is CASSYENPEQFF.